Below, 24 T cell receptor beta chains from the same sample are listed, as sequenced in a study of Graves' ophthalmopathy and Graves' hyperthyroidism. TCR beta CDR3 regions were amplified from RNA transcripts. In the first round, RT-PCR was carried out with HTBI primers, and a multiplex PCR formed the second round. TCRdb passed the multiplex PCR reads through MiXCR, listing each CDR3 protein once. The sample has hundreds of thousands of distinct CDR3 sequences, around 40% seen once. The sample was peripheral blood. The receptors shown here come from an adult man with Graves' ophthalmopathy.

There are a few counts of this clonotype. This may be a read error, as it is one base from a much larger clone. This chain connects TRBV7-7 to TRBJ2-7; TRBD2 might be the D (6 bases). Germline CDR1 is SSHAT and CDR2 is FNYEAQ (reference sequence). The CDR3 has 10 amino acids. CDR3 DNA: TGTACTAGCCGGGGTTCCGAGCAGTACTTC. Its translation: CTSRGSEQYF.

As to this clonotype: One junction end disagrees with the germline gene, perhaps due to a read error. The V call is TRBV25-1, the J call TRBJ2-2; 9 positions agree with TRBD2. This CDR3 comprises 15 residues. Germline loops: CDR1 MGHDK, CDR2 SYGVNS. The CDR3 nucleotides read TGTGCCAGCAGTGCTAGAGATACGGCTAGCGGGGAGCCGTTTTTT. This encodes CASSARDTASGEPFF.

Turning to this clonotype: This CDR3 is missing its conserved last phenylalanine or tryptophan, likely due to a read error. This sequence joins TRBV20-1 and TRBJ2-5; D is uncertain. Germline CDR1 DFQATT, CDR2 SNEGSKA (reference sequence). Trimming took off 2 bases at V and 3 bases at J, with 7 bases between the two ends. This CDR3 is built from 12 residues. As DNA, the CDR3 is TGCAGTGCTAGATGGCAGAAAGAGACCCAGTACTAC. Translated, it gives CSARWQKETQYY.

This clonotype was seen only a few times. V is TRBV7-9 and J is TRBJ1-4; D remains ambiguous. This CDR3 has 17 residues. From germline, CDR1 is SEHNR and CDR2 FQNEAQ (reference sequence). V gave up 5 bases and J gave up 0 bases, with 16 bases separating them. CDR3 in amino acids: CASSRPTGDSTNEKLFF. In DNA, the CDR3 is TGTGCCAGCAGCCGTCCGACGGGTGATTCAACTAATGAAAAACTGTTTTTT.

This clonotype was counted only a few times. The chain joins TRBV7-9 to TRBJ2-7, with D possibly matching TRBD2 (6 bases). CDR3 size: 14 residues. CDR1 and CDR2 from the germline V gene are SEHNR and FQNEAQ (reference sequence). V gave up 5 bases and J gave up 4 bases, with 15 bases separating them. In DNA, the CDR3 is TGTGCCAGCAGCCCCTATGGGGGGACTTACGAGCAGTACTTC. Residues: CASSPYGGTYEQYF.

This clonotype was detected a few times. In nucleotides, the CDR3 is TGCAGTGCTCCGGGACAGGGGTTAAATATCGCCAACGTCCTGACTTTC. It encodes CSAPGQGLNIANVLTF. This chain uses TRBV20-1 with TRBJ2-6, with TRBD1 matching over 10 bases. Looked up from germline, CDR1 is DFQATT and CDR2 is SNEGSKA (reference sequence). Losses at the gene ends were 5 bases for V and 7 bases for J; bases not matched to a gene: 11. CDR3 length equals 16 residues.

There are many counts of this clonotype. The V call is TRBV20-1, the J call TRBJ1-2; D call uncertain. CDR1 and CDR2 (germline): DFQATT, SNEGSKA (reference sequence). The CDR3 loop spans 15 amino acids. V lost 7 bases to trimming and J lost 3 bases, with 21 bases between them. The CDR3 sequence is CSGNRASPRHYGYTF. Here the CDR3 DNA reads TGCAGTGGAAATCGGGCCTCCCCCAGGCACTATGGCTACACCTTC.

This clonotype was recorded at least ten times. This chain's CDR3 is CASRRYDRGRDGYTF. The CDR3 coding sequence is TGTGCCAGCAGACGTTACGACAGGGGGCGCGATGGCTACACCTTC. This chain joins TRBV13 and TRBJ1-2, with 10 bases identical to TRBD1. V lost 6 bases, J lost 6 bases, and 10 bases stayed unmatched. The CDR3 is 15 amino acids. Germline V gene sequence: CDR1 PRHDT, CDR2 FYEKMQ (reference sequence).

The genes are TRBV15 and TRBJ1-2, with D perhaps TRBD1 (6 bases). Trimming removed 7 bases at V and 12 bases at J, with 15 bases between. From germline, CDR1 is LNHNV and CDR2 YYDKDF (reference sequence). The length of the CDR3 is 11 residues. For the CDR3, the DNA is TGTGCCACCAAACAGGGTGCGGGAAACACCTTC. It yields the protein CATKQGAGNTF.

A note on this clonotype: A much larger clone differs from this one at a single base, so this may be a read error. The CDR3 does not close with the conserved phenylalanine or tryptophan, likely indicating a read error. J is TRBJ1-1 and V is TRBV9; D is uncertain. Germline V CDR1 and CDR2: SGDLS, YYNGEE. The CDR3 runs 15 residues. Between the trimmed V and J ends, which lost 1 base and 6 bases, there was a span of 16 bases. The chain's CDR3 is CASSVSPGRDAEAFS. Written as DNA, the CDR3 is TGTGCCAGCAGCGTAAGTCCCGGGAGGGATGCTGAAGCTTTCTCT.

This clonotype was counted ten times or more. The chain combines TRBV2 with TRBJ1-6, with no clear D. The CDR3 loop spans 13 amino acids. The germline gives CDR1 SNHLY, CDR2 FYNNEI. The V and J ends lost 7 bases and 10 bases respectively, with 14 bases between them. In nucleotides, the CDR3 is TGTGCCAGCATGCTGCGGGGTAGCTCACCCCTCCACTTT. Its protein is CASMLRGSSPLHF.

V usage is TRBV19 and J usage is TRBJ2-7; 8 bases line up with TRBD1. The CDR3 spans 16 residues. CDR1 LNHDA and CDR2 SQIVND come from the germline V gene (reference sequence). Trimming took 1 base from V and 6 from J; bases not matched to a gene: 11. The CDR3 here is CASSIAPDRAGSEQYF. CDR3 nucleotides: TGTGCCAGTAGTATAGCCCCGGACAGGGCCGGGAGCGAGCAGTACTTC.

This clonotype has just a few counts. This chain links TRBV5-1 with TRBJ2-6; 8 nucleotides line up with TRBD1. The V gene end was trimmed by 0 bases and the J gene end by 0 bases; junction bases not matched to a gene: 5. The V gene's germline CDR1 is SGHRS and CDR2 YFSETQ. The CDR3 spans 18 residues. CDR3 protein: CASSLDRGAISGANVLTF. The CDR3 nucleotides read TGCGCCAGCAGCTTGGACAGGGGGGCTATCTCTGGGGCCAACGTCCTGACTTTC.

There are a few counts of this clonotype. The chain links TRBV19 to TRBJ1-6; D is unclear. V shed 4 bases and J shed 10 bases, with 8 bases lying between them. Germline-derived CDR1 and CDR2 are LNHDA and SQIVND (reference sequence). CDR3 size: 12 residues. As DNA, the CDR3 is TGTGCCAGTAGTAACCAGAGATCACCCCTCCACTTT. Amino acids: CASSNQRSPLHF. The full variable domain, in which reference TRBV19 and TRBJ1-6 provide the parts outside the CDR3, is DGGITQSPKYLFRKEGQNVTLSCEQNLNHDAMYWYRQDPGQGLRLIYYSQIVNDFQKGDIAEGYSVSREKKESFPLTVTSAQKNPTAFYLCASSNQRSPLHFGNGTRLTVT.

This sequence joins TRBV10-3 and TRBJ1-6, with D possibly TRBD1 on 5 matching bases. CDR3 length equals 13 residues. Germline values: CDR1 ENHRY, CDR2 SYGVKD. Trimming cost V 5 bases and J 9 bases, with 11 bases left between them. The CDR3 region is CAISTGPGSPLHF. The CDR3 DNA reads TGTGCCATCAGTACAGGTCCGGGTTCACCCCTCCACTTT.

This clonotype appeared a few times. This may come from a read error, since a much larger clone is one base off. V and J are TRBV13 and TRBJ1-1; 9 bases fit TRBD1. The CDR3 consists of 14 residues. Germline CDR1 and CDR2: PRHDT and FYEKMQ (reference sequence). V lost 5 bases and J lost 4; bases outside the gene matches: 5. The CDR3 DNA is TGTGCCAGCAGCACCGGGACAGGGCGCACTGAAGCTTTCTTT. Translated: CASSTGTGRTEAFF.

This clonotype occurred a few times. The V call is TRBV20-1, the J call TRBJ1-5; D possibly corresponds to TRBD1 (5 bases). CDR3 length equals 14 residues. V lost 2 bases and J lost 5, with 13 bases in between. CDR1 DFQATT and CDR2 SNEGSKA come from the germline V gene (reference sequence). CDR3 amino acids: CSARWAGDHQPQHF. The CDR3 DNA is TGCAGTGCTAGATGGGCGGGGGATCATCAGCCCCAGCATTTT.

This clonotype was seen at least ten times. The chain links TRBV11-2 to TRBJ1-1, with unresolved D. V shed 5 bases and J shed 1 base, with 17 bases lying between them. The germline V gene encodes CDR1 SGHAT and CDR2 FQNNGV. The CDR3 loop spans 16 amino acids. Here the CDR3 reads CASSREGLTPNTEAFF. In DNA form, the CDR3 reads TGTGCCAGCAGCCGTGAGGGCTTGACCCCGAACACTGAAGCTTTCTTT.

This clonotype was observed a handful of times. This chain links TRBV6-2 or TRBV6-3 with TRBJ2-7; tentatively, D is TRBD1 (5 bases). The CDR3 length is 14 residues. Per germline, CDR1 MNHEY and CDR2 SVGEGT. V was trimmed by 2 bases and J by 2 bases, leaving 10 bases between them. CDR3 DNA sequence: TGTGCCAGCAGTTACGGCCAGACAGCCTACGAGCAGTACTTC. Its protein product is CASSYGQTAYEQYF.

This clonotype occurred a few times. This chain joins TRBV10-3 and TRBJ2-5; D might be TRBD2 (6 bases). The germline gives CDR1 ENHRY, CDR2 SYGVKD. The CDR3 contains 12 residues. Trimming cost V 10 bases and J 3 bases, with 12 bases left between them. CDR3 sequence (DNA): TGTGCCAGCAGGGAGGTTGAAGAGACCCAGTACTTC. Translated, it gives CASREVEETQYF.

The chain uses TRBV20-1 and TRBJ2-7; TRBD1 aligns across 10 bases. The trim removed 0 bases at V and 4 bases at J, leaving 6 bases unmatched. In germline, CDR1 is DFQATT, CDR2 SNEGSKA (reference sequence). The CDR3 sequence is 15 residues long. The CDR3 DNA follows: TGCAGTGCTAGAGATCGAAGGACAGGGGGATACGAGCAGTACTTC. It codes for CSARDRRTGGYEQYF.

The V and J genes are TRBV7-9 and TRBJ1-2, with 7 bases that match TRBD1. The CDR3 totals 14 residues. The trim removed 5 bases at V and 6 bases at J, leaving 9 bases unmatched. Germline-derived CDR1 and CDR2 are SEHNR and FQNEAQ (reference sequence). In nucleotides, the CDR3 is TGTGCCAGCAGCCGCCGGGACAGCGAACATGGCTACACCTTC. Encoded protein: CASSRRDSEHGYTF. The full variable domain, its missing parts supplied by reference TRBV7-9 and TRBJ1-2, is DTGVSQNPRHKITKRGQNVTFRCDPISEHNRLYWYRQTLGQGPEFLTYFQNEAQLEKSRLLSDRFSAERPKGSFSTLEIQRTEQGDSAMYLCASSRRDSEHGYTFGSGTRLTVV.

This clonotype was recorded a few times. The CDR3 protein is CASSPRQGFTYEQYF. Here the CDR3 DNA reads TGTGCCAGCAGCCCTAGACAGGGTTTCACCTACGAGCAGTACTTC. The chain is built from TRBV2 and TRBJ2-7; 7 positions agree with TRBD1. The length of the CDR3 is 15 residues. From germline, CDR1 is SNHLY and CDR2 FYNNEI. After removal of 6 bases from V and 2 bases from J, the junction contained 10 bases not matched to a gene.

This clonotype showed up many times. The chain employs TRBV2 and TRBJ2-7, with TRBD1 as a possible D gene (5 bases). Germline CDR1 and CDR2: SNHLY and FYNNEI. CDR3 length: 13 residues. V dropped 6 bases and J dropped 3 bases, with 12 bases sitting between them. CDR3: CASSLEQVYEQYF. Written as DNA, the CDR3 is TGTGCCAGCAGCCTAGAACAGGTCTACGAGCAGTACTTC.